Listed below are T cell receptor beta chains from one sample, sequenced in a study of blood T cells in healthy people across ages. TCRdb re-analysed the 5' RACE reads in MiXCR, keeping a single row per CDR3 protein. Of around 850,000 distinct CDR3 sequences in the sample, roughly 34% were seen once. The specimen was blood. The receptors stem from a man aged 18 to 35 in good health. The CDR3 runs from the conserved cysteine through the conserved F or W. D genes are given only for firm matches. Clone size, where shown, is once, few, many, or a class for clones that have expanded.

length	size	V	D	J	CDR3	DNA
13	once	TRBV20-1	TRBD2	TRBJ2-5	CSAGTTRIETQYF	TGCAGTGCCGGGACTACCCGAATTGAGACCCAGTACTTC
16	few	TRBV7-2	TRBD2	TRBJ2-3	CASSLVWRGNTDTQYF	TGTGCCAGCAGCTTAGTTTGGCGGGGGAACACAGATACGCAGTATTTT
17	many	TRBV6-6	-	TRBJ1-2	CASSYPRVLPTNYGYTF	TGTGCCAGCAGTTACCCCAGGGTTTTGCCGACAAACTATGGCTACACCTTC
14	few	TRBV5-1	-	TRBJ2-7	CASSFGAGTYEQYF	TGCGCCAGCAGCTTCGGGGCAGGGACGTACGAGCAGTACTTC
15	once	TRBV5-1	-	TRBJ1-1	CASSSDPSRDTEAFF	TGCGCCAGCAGCTCTGACCCCAGTCGGGACACTGAAGCTTTCTTT
17	once	TRBV20-1	-	TRBJ2-7	CSASKGLRTLASNEQYF	TGCAGTGCGAGTAAAGGACTACGTACTTTGGCGTCCAACGAGCAGTACTTC
14	-	TRBV4-3	-	TRBJ1-1	CASSQGLQYTEAFF	TGCGCCAGCAGCCAAGGTCTACAGTACACTGAAGCTTTCTTT
14	-	TRBV6-2/TRBV6-3	TRBD1	TRBJ1-2	CASRSGQTNYGYTF	TGTGCCAGCAGGTCGGGACAGACTAACTATGGCTACACCTTC
15	many	TRBV2	-	TRBJ1-4	CASSEWGRTNEKLFF	TGTGCCAGCAGTGAATGGGGCAGGACGAATGAAAAACTGTTTTTT
15	-	TRBV3-1	-	TRBJ2-7	CASSQDAPRSYEQYF	TGTGCCAGCAGCCAAGATGCCCCCAGGTCCTACGAGCAGTACTTC
15	few	TRBV4-3	-	TRBJ2-5	CASSQFWGARETQYF	TGCGCCAGCAGCCAATTCTGGGGGGCAAGAGAGACCCAGTACTTC
15	many	TRBV7-2	-	TRBJ1-2	CASSLGSGSAYGYTF	TGTGCCAGCAGCTTAGGATCGGGGTCGGCCTATGGCTACACCTTC
15	few	TRBV7-2	-	TRBJ1-3	CASSPDATRRNTIYF	TGTGCCAGCAGCCCGGACGCCACTCGTCGAAACACCATATATTTT
12	few	TRBV12-3/TRBV12-4	-	TRBJ2-3	CASSLAKGGQYF	TGTGCCAGCAGTTTAGCCAAGGGGGGGCAGTATTTT
13	-	TRBV20-1	-	TRBJ2-1	CSAKLARSDEQFF	TGCAGTGCTAAACTAGCAAGGAGCGATGAGCAGTTCTTC
15	-	TRBV4-1	-	TRBJ1-5	CASSQVGLSNQPQHF	TGCGCCAGCAGCCAAGTGGGACTCTCGAACCAGCCCCAGCATTTT